The next 9 T cell receptor beta chains were all read from a single sample in a study of T cells after yellow fever vaccination. TCRdb analysed the 5' RACE reads with MiXCR anew, one entry per CDR3 protein. Here the sample spans hundreds of thousands of distinct CDR3 sequences, 15% to 20% being singletons. The sequencing used PBMCs, collected before the yellow fever booster vaccination. The receptors originated from a man between 18 and 35 years old who received the YFV17D yellow fever vaccine.

This clonotype came up a few times. Germline is not matched at one junction end, which may reflect a read error. The chain uses TRBV12-3 or TRBV12-4 and TRBJ2-3; 8 bases are a match to TRBD2. The CDR3 runs 14 residues. CDR3: CASSLAGKTDTQYF. The DNA of the CDR3 is TGTGCCAGCAGTCTAGCGGGCAAGACAGATACGCAGTATTTT.

This rearrangement joins TRBV7-8 to TRBJ1-4; D gene uncertain. Trimming cost V 5 bases and J 4 bases, with 14 bases left between them. The CDR3 has 15 amino acids. Germline CDR1 and CDR2: SGHVS and FQNEAQ. The chain's CDR3 is CASSRLREINEKLFF. The CDR3 region has the DNA TGTGCCAGCAGCCGCCTCAGAGAAATTAATGAAAAACTGTTTTTT.

The CDR3 reads CASSRSQGRAEAFF. CDR3 sequence (DNA): TGCGCCAGCAGCCGAAGTCAAGGGCGGGCTGAAGCTTTCTTT. The rearrangement uses TRBV4-1 and TRBJ1-1; unclear D gene. Trimming took 4 bases from V and 6 from J, leaving 15 bases between them. The CDR3 has 14 residues. Germline assignment: CDR1 MGHRA and CDR2 YSYEKL.

This chain uses TRBV7-9 with TRBJ2-3; possibly TRBD1 for D (6 bases). The CDR3 runs to 16 residues. From germline, CDR1 is SEHNR and CDR2 FQNEAQ (reference sequence). V lost 2 bases, J lost 6 bases, and 18 bases lay in between. The CDR3 DNA reads TGTGCCAGCAGCTTACCAGGACGGAGTAGGGGGGATACGCAGTATTTT. This translates into CASSLPGRSRGDTQYF.

The chain recombines TRBV20-1 with TRBJ2-3; D is undetermined. Germline CDR1 is DFQATT and CDR2 is SNEGSKA (reference sequence). The CDR3 runs to 12 residues. The V end lost 7 bases, the J end lost 5 bases, and 13 bases lay between the germline ends. The CDR3 nucleotides are TGCAGTGAGAACCGAGCCGGAGATACGCAGTATTTT. It codes for CSENRAGDTQYF.

The table lists this clonotype with a few counts. The chain carries TRBV5-1 and TRBJ2-7; 7 positions match TRBD2. Germline CDR1 and CDR2: SGHRS and YFSETQ. CDR3 size: 14 residues. With V trimmed by 0 bases and J by 7 bases, 7 bases remained unmatched. The CDR3: CASSLGASGEEQYV. The DNA of the CDR3 is TGCGCCAGCAGCTTGGGTGCCAGCGGGGAGGAGCAGTACGTC.

In its sample, this clonotype was seen a few times. The chain couples TRBV20-1 to TRBJ2-7; 9 bases are shared with TRBD2. The germline V gene has CDR1 DFQATT and CDR2 SNEGSKA (reference sequence). The CDR3 extends over 13 amino acids. Trimming at V came to 4 bases and at J to 3 bases, leaving 4 bases not matched to a gene. The CDR3 loop is CSATGTSSYEQYF. The CDR3 DNA follows: TGCAGTGCTACCGGGACTAGCAGCTACGAGCAGTACTTC.

This clonotype has just a few counts. The chain has TRBV4-3 and TRBJ2-3; TRBD1 aligns across 7 bases. This CDR3 spans 17 amino acids. Germline V gene lookup returns CDR1 LGHNA and CDR2 YSLEER. The J segment lost 4 bases and the V segment lost 2 bases, leaving 12 bases of the junction unmatched. This chain's CDR3 is CASSQSTTGTDSDTQYF. CDR3 DNA: TGCGCCAGCAGCCAATCTACGACAGGGACGGACTCAGATACGCAGTATTTT.

This clonotype was seen repeatedly, ten times or more. The genes are TRBV5-5 and TRBJ2-2; 8 positions match TRBD2. The germline gives CDR1 SGHKS, CDR2 YYEKEE (reference sequence). V lost 4 bases, J lost 2 bases, and 7 bases stayed unmatched. The CDR3 consists of 16 residues. The CDR3 loop reads CASSVWRGANTGELFF. The CDR3 bases are TGTGCCAGCAGCGTCTGGCGGGGGGCCAACACCGGGGAGCTGTTTTTT.